This T cell receptor (beta chain) was sequenced for a study of CD8+ T cells in alopecia areata. Overall study context: Treated individuals took tofacitinib by mouth, 5 to 10 mg twice daily. Treated patients were scored for severity by percent of scalp affected.

As concerns this clone: The antigen remains unidentified.

Following RNA extraction, reverse transcription yielded cDNA that acted as the sequencing template. The assay was immunoSEQ multiplex PCR, and TCRdb's table has in-frame clones only and misses some. This table has about 74,000 clones, around 29% appearing once. Treatment here: oral pan-JAK inhibitor, 5-10 mg twice daily. CD4+ and CD8+ T cells were sorted from PBMCs stained for CD3, CD4 and CD8. Study outcomes and limitations: Alphabeta T cells residing in normal skin are also sequenced in scalp samples.

This specimen consisted of CD8+ T cells sorted from blood, obtained at week 4, from a patient treated with tofacitinib. The source is a human donor with alopecia areata.

The CDR3 here is CASSLSLANEQFF. In nucleotides, the CDR3 is TGTGCCAGCAGTTTATCACTAGCGAATGAGCAGTTCTTC. This rearrangement joins TRBV27 to TRBJ2-1; TRBD2 matches at 7 bases. Germline-derived CDR1 and CDR2 are MNHEY and SMNVEV (reference sequence). With 0 bases clipped from V and 7 bases from J, the junction kept 0 bases outside the gene matches. The CDR3 length is 13 residues.